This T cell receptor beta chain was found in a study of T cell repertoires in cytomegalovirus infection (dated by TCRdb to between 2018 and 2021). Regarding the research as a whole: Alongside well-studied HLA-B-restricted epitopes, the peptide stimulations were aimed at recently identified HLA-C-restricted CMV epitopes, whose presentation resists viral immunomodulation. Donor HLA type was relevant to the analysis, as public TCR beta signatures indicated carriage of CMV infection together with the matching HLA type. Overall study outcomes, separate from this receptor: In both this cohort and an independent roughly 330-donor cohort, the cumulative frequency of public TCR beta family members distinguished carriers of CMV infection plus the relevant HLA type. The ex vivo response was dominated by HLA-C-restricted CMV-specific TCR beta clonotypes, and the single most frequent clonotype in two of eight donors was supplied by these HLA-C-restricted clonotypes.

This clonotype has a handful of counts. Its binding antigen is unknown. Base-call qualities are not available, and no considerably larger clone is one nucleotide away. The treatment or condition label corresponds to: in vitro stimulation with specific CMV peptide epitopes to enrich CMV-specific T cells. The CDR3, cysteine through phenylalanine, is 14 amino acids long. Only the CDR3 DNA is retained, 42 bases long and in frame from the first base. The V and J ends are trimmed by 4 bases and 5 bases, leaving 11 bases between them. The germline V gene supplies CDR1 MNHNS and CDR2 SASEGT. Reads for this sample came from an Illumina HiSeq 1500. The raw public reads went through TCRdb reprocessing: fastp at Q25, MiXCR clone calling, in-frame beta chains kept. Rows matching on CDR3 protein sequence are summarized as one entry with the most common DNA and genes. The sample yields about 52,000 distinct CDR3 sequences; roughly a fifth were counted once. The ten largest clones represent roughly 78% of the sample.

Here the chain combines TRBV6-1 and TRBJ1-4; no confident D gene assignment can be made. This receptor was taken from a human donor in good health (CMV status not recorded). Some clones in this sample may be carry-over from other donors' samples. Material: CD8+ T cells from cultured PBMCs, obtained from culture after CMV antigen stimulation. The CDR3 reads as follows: CASSVHSSNEKLFF. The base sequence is TGTGCCAGCAGTGTTCACAGCTCCAATGAAAAACTGTTTTTT.